This TCR beta chain was profiled in a study of CD8 T cells in ankylosing spondylitis. Study results and caveats: Ankylosing spondylitis blood appeared to be characterized by a TCR beta motif of roughly eight highly homologous variants.

A few counts support this clonotype. Its antigen is not identified. TCRdb reprocessed the 5' RACE reads with MiXCR, giving one entry per CDR3 protein. The sample lists roughly 90,000 distinct CDR3 sequences, about 9% seen once, with roughly 29% in the top ten. Sequenced input: blood, either unsorted or a sorted T cell fraction (not recorded which). The receptor was derived from a male donor with ankylosing spondylitis.

The CDR3: CASSEGIDTQYF. The CDR3, as DNA: TGCGCCAGCAGTGAAGGAATAGATACGCAGTATTTT. This chain links TRBV10-1 with TRBJ2-3; unclear D gene. CDR1 is WNHNN and CDR2 is SYGVQD in the germline V gene (reference sequence). Trimming pared 3 bases from V and 5 bases from J, leaving 6 bases between. The CDR3 length is 12 residues.